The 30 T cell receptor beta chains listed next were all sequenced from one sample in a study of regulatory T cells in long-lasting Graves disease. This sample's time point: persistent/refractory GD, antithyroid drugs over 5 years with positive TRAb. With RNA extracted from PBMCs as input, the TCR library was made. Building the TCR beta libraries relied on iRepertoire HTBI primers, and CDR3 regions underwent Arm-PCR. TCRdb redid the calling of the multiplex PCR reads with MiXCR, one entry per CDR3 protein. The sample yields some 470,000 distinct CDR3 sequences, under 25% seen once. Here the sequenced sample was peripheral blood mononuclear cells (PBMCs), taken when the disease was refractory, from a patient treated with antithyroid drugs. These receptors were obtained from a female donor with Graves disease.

CDR3 loop: CSVRAGTGGANPGANVLTF. The CDR3 region has the DNA TGCAGTGTCAGGGCCGGGACAGGGGGCGCGAATCCTGGGGCCAACGTCCTGACTTTC. V gene TRBV20-1 combines with J gene TRBJ2-6; 12 positions match TRBD1. The CDR3 totals 19 residues. V gave up 7 bases and J gave up 2 bases; unmatched junction bases: 15. Germline lookup yields CDR1 DFQATT and CDR2 SNEGSKA (reference sequence).

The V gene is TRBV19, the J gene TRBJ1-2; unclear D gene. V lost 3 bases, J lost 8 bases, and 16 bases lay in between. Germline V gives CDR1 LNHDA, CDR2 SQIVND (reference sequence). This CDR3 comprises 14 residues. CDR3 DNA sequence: TGTGCCAGTAGTATGTTACGGGTTTGGAGCGGCTACACCTTC. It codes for CASSMLRVWSGYTF.

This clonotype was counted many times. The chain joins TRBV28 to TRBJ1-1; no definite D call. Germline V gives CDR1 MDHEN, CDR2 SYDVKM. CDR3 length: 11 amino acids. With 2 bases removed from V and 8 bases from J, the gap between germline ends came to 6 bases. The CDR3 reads CASSLTYEAFF. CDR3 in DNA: TGTGCCAGCAGTTTAACATACGAAGCTTTCTTT. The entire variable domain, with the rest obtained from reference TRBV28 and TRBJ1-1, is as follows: DVKVTQSSRYLVKRTGEKVFLECVQDMDHENMFWYRQDPGLGLRLIYFSYDVKMKEKGDIPEGYSVSREKKERFSLILESASTNQTSMYLCASSLTYEAFFGQGTRLTVV.

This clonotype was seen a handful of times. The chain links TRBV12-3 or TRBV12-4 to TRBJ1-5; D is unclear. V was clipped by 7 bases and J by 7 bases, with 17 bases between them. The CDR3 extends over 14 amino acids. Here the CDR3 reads CASNNLTPVQPQHF. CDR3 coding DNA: TGTGCCAGCAATAACCTTACACCCGTCCAGCCCCAGCATTTT.

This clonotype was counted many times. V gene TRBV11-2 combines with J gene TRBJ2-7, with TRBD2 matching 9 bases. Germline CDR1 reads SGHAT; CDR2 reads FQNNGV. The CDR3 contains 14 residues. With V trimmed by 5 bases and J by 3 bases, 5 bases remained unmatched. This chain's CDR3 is CASSRGTSSYEQYF. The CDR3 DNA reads TGTGCCAGCAGCCGCGGGACTAGCAGCTACGAGCAGTACTTC.

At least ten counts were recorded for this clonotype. CDR3 sequence (DNA): TGTGCCAGCAGGAACCCCCGGGAGGGGGAGACCCAGTACTTC. Its protein is CASRNPREGETQYF. The chain combines TRBV6-1 with TRBJ2-5; TRBD2 agrees at 8 bases. Germline V gene data show CDR1 as MNHNS and CDR2 as SASEGT. The CDR3 covers 14 residues. After removal of 6 bases from V and 5 bases from J, the junction contained 8 bases not matched to a gene.

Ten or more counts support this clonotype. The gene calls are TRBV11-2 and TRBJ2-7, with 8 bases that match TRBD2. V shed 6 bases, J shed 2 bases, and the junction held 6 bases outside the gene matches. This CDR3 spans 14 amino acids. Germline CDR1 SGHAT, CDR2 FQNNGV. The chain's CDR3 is CASSSAGGPYEQYF. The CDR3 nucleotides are TGTGCCAGCAGTTCGGCGGGAGGCCCCTACGAGCAGTACTTC.

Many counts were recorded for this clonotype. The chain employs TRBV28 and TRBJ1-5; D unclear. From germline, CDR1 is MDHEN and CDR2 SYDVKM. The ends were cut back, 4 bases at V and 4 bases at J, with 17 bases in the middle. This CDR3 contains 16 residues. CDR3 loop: CASSSSGGWRNQPQHF. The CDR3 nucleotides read TGTGCCAGCAGTTCCTCCGGAGGGTGGAGGAATCAGCCCCAGCATTTT.

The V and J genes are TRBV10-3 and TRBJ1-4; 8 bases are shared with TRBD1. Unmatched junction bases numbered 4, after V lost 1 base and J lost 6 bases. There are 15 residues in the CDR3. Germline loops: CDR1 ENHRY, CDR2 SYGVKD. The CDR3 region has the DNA TGTGCCATCAGTGAGTACGACAGGGGAGATGAAAAACTGTTTTTT. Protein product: CAISEYDRGDEKLFF.

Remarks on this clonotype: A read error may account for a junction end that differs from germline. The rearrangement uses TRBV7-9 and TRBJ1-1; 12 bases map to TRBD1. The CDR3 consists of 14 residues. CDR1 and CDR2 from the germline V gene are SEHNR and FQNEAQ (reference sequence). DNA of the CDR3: TGTGCCAGCAGCCCAAAACCGGGACAGGGGGCCTCACGGTTT. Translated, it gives CASSPKPGQGASRF.

The CDR3 sequence: CASSYGAGEYEQYF. The CDR3, as DNA: TGTGCCAGCAGCTACGGGGCAGGAGAGTACGAGCAGTACTTC. The chain combines TRBV9 with TRBJ2-7; possibly TRBD1 or TRBD2 for D (5 bases each). The CDR3 sequence is 14 residues long. The V end lost 4 bases, the J end lost 4 bases, and 15 bases lay between the germline ends. CDR1 SGDLS and CDR2 YYNGEE come from the germline V gene.

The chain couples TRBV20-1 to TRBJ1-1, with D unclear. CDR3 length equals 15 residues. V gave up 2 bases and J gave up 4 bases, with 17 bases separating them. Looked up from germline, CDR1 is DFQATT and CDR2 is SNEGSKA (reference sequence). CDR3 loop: CSARSRGVVGTEAFF. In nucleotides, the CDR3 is TGCAGTGCTAGATCCCGCGGGGTCGTTGGCACTGAAGCTTTCTTT.

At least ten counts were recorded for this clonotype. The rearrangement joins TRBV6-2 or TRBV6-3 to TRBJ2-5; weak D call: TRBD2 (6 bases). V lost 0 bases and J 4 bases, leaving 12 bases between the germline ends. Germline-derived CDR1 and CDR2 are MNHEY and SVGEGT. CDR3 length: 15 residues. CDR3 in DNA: TGTGCCAGCAGTTACTCGGTTCCAGCGGGAGAGACCCAGTACTTC. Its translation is CASSYSVPAGETQYF.

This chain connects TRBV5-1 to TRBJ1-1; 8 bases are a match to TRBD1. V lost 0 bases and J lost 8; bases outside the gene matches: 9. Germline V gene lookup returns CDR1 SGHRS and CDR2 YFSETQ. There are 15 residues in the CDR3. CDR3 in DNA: TGCGCCAGCAGCTTGGTTGGGACAGGTTCTCCAGAAGCTTTCTTT. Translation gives CASSLVGTGSPEAFF.

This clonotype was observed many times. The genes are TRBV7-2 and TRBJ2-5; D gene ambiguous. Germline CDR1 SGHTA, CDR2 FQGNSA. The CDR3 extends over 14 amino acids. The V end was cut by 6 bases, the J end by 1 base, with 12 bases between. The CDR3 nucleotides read TGTGCCAGCAGGGAAAGTAGGACCCAAGAGACCCAGTACTTC. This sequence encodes CASRESRTQETQYF.

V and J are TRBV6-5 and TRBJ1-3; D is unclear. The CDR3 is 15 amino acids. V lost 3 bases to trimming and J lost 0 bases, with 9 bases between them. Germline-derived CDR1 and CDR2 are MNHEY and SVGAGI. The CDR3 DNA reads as TGTGCCAGCAGTTATAATAGCAACTCTGGAAACACCATATATTTT. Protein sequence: CASSYNSNSGNTIYF.

This CDR3 is CATTTESSGNTIYF. In nucleotides, the CDR3 is TGTGCCACCACGACAGAGAGCTCTGGAAACACCATATATTTT. The rearrangement uses TRBV19 and TRBJ1-3, with D perhaps matching TRBD1 (5 bases). Trimming shortened V by 10 bases and J by 0 bases, and 13 bases separated the two germline ends. CDR3 length equals 14 residues. Germline CDR1 and CDR2: LNHDA and SQIVND (reference sequence).

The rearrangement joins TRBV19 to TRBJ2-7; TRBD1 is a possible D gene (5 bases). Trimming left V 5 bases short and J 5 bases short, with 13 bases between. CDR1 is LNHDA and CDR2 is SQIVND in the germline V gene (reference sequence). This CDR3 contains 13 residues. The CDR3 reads CASSLTKGNEQYF. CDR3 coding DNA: TGTGCCAGTAGTCTCACCAAGGGGAACGAGCAGTACTTC.

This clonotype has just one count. CDR3 in amino acids: CASSQPGGRLAGHYEQYF. The DNA of the CDR3 is TGTGCCAGCAGTCAACCGGGGGGGCGACTAGCGGGACACTACGAGCAGTACTTC. The chain employs TRBV6-1 and TRBJ2-7, with 11 bases fitting TRBD2. V shed 5 bases and J 3 bases; nucleotides not matched to a gene: 15. Germline-derived CDR1 and CDR2 are MNHNS and SASEGT. This CDR3 has 18 residues.

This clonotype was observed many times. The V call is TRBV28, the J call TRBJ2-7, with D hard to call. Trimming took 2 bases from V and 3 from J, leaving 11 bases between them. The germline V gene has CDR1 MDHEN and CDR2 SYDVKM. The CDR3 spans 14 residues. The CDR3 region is CASSLRAGLYEQYF. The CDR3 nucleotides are TGTGCCAGCAGTTTAAGGGCCGGTCTCTACGAGCAGTACTTC.

In DNA, the CDR3 is TGCAGTGCTCACCGACTAGCGGGTCCCAAAAACATTCAGTACTTC. Its protein product is CSAHRLAGPKNIQYF. This chain links TRBV20-1 with TRBJ2-4; TRBD2 matches at 10 bases. The V gene's germline CDR1 is DFQATT and CDR2 SNEGSKA (reference sequence). The CDR3 is made up of 15 amino acids. V shed 5 bases, J shed 2 bases, and the junction held 6 bases outside the gene matches.

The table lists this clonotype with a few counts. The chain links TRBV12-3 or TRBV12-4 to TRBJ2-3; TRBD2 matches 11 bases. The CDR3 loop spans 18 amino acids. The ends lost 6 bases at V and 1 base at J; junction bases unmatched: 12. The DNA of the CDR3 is TGTGCCAGCAGCTCGCAGACTAGCGGGATCCCCGGCACAGATACGCAGTATTTT. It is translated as CASSSQTSGIPGTDTQYF.

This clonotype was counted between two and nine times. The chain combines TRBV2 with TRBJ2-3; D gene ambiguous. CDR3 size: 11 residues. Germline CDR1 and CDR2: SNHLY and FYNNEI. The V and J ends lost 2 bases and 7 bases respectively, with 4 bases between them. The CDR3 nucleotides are TGTGCCAGCAGTGAACTCAATACGCAGTATTTT. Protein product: CASSELNTQYF.

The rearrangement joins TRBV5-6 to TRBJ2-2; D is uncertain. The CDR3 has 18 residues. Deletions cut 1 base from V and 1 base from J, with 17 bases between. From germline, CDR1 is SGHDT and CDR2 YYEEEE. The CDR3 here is CASSLNRAAVGNTGELFF. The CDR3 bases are TGTGCCAGCAGCTTGAATCGCGCGGCGGTAGGGAACACCGGGGAGCTGTTTTTT.

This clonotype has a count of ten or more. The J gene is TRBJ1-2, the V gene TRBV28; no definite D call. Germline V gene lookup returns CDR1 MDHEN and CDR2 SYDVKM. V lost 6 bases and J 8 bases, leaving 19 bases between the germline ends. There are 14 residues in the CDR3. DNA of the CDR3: TGTGCCAGCAGGGGAGAGGACGGGCCAAGGGGCTACACCTTC. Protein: CASRGEDGPRGYTF.

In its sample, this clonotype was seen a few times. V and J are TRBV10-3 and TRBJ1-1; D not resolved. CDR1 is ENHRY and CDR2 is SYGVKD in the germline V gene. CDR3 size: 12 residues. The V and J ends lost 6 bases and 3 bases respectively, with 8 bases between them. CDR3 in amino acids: CAISSRDTEAFF. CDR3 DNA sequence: TGTGCCATCAGCTCCCGGGACACTGAAGCTTTCTTT.

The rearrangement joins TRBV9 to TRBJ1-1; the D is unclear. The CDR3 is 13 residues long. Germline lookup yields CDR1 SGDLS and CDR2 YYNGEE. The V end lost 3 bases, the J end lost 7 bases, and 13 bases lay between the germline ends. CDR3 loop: CASSGGPPVEAFF. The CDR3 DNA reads TGTGCCAGCAGCGGAGGGCCCCCAGTTGAAGCTTTCTTT.

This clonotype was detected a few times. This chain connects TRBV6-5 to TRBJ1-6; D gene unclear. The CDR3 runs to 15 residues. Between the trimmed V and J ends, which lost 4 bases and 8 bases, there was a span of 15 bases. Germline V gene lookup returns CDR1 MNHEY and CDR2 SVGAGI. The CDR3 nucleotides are TGTGCCAGCAGTTCTGACTTTTTGGGATATTCACCCCTCCACTTT. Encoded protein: CASSSDFLGYSPLHF.

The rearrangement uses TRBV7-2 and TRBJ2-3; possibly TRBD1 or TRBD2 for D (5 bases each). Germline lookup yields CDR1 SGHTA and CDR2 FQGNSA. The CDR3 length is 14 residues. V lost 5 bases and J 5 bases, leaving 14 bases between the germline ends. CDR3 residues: CASSPGPTVDTQYF. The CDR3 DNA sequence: TGTGCCAGCAGCCCGGGACCTACAGTAGATACGCAGTATTTT.

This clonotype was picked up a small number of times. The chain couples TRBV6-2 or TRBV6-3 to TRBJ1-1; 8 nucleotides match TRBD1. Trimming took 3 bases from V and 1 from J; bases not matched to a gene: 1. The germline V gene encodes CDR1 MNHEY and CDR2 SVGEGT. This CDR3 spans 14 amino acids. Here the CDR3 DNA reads TGTGCCAGCAGTTATACAGGGGGGAACACTGAAGCTTTCTTT. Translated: CASSYTGGNTEAFF.